This T cell receptor beta chain was identified during a study of beta chain features in type 1 diabetes. Study-level information: The patients were much like the healthy donors in age, gender and cell yields.

Study findings and constraints: Moderately but significantly shorter TCRB CDR3s were found in Type 1 diabetes patients in all four CD4+ subsets. High-TCR-expressing cells could be over-represented by cDNA sequencing.

This CDR3 is built from 15 residues. The V end was cut by 4 bases, the J end by 0 bases, with 13 bases between. Germline CDR1 reads SGDLS; CDR2 reads YYNGEE. Expressed TCRB transcripts got sequenced, as all isolated RNA was reverse transcribed. This table comes from immunoSEQ multiplex PCR, and its TCRdb copy is limited to in-frame clones, with some not included. The repertoire holds approximately 250,000 clones, with roughly a quarter as singletons. A note on this clone: The antigen remains undetermined.

Specimen: naive CD4+ T cells from blood. The rearrangement links TRBV9 to TRBJ1-1; D is uncertain. The receptor was derived from a woman aged 30 to 39 with type 1 diabetes. DNA for the CDR3: TGTGCCAGCAGCTCGCGCCCCTCCATGAACACTGAAGCTTTCTTT. As protein: CASSSRPSMNTEAFF. The full variable domain, in which reference TRBV9 and TRBJ1-1 provide the parts outside the CDR3, is DSGVTQTPKHLITATGQRVTLRCSPRSGDLSVYWYQQSLDQGLQFLIQYYNGEERAKGNILERFSAQQFPDLHSELNLSSLELGDSALYFCASSSRPSMNTEAFFGQGTRLTVV.